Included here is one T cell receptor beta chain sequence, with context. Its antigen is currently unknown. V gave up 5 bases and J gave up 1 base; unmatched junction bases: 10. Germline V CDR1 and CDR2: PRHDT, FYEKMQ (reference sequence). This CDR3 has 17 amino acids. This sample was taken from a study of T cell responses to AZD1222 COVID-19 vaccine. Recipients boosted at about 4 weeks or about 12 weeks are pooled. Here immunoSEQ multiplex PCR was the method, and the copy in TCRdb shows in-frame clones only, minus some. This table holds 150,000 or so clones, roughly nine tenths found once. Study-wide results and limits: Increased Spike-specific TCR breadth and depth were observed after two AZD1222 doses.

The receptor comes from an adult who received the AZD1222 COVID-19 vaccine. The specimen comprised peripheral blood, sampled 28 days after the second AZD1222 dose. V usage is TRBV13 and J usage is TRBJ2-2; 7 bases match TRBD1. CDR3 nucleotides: TGTGCCAGCAGCGGACGAAGGACAGGTCAGAACACCGGGGAGCTGTTTTTT. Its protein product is CASSGRRTGQNTGELFF.